The sequence of this T cell receptor beta chain was determined in a study of identical twins. Study findings and constraints: The more abundant beta clonotypes in cord blood had fewer insertions, and memory repertoires did not show this.

V was trimmed by 2 bases and J by 7 bases, leaving 9 bases between them. The germline V gene has CDR1 SGHTA and CDR2 FQGNSA. The CDR3 length is 14 residues. Unique molecular identifiers were in the cDNA, with template-switch universal primer binding. TCRdb reprocessed the 5' RACE reads via MiXCR and lists one record per CDR3 protein. Among nearly 900,000 distinct CDR3 sequences listed, 9% to 15% were seen once. The table lists this clonotype with many counts. The antigen is undetermined. These same data were also listed under a study on yellow fever vaccine responses in identical twins. From that second work: The authors reported partly convergent, partly personalized vaccine responses in identical twins.

Input material: PBMCs. The chain recombines TRBV7-2 with TRBJ1-6; D unresolved. This receptor was identified in a woman under 30 in good health. The CDR3 region is CASSLLGPNSPLHF. CDR3 nucleotide sequence: TGTGCCAGCAGCTTATTGGGTCCAAATTCACCCCTCCACTTT.